The following is a TCR beta chain sequence with its context. Its target antigen remains unknown. Base qualities were left out, and no much larger clone turns up one base away. This specimen belongs to a study of T cell changes during pregnancy in multiple sclerosis (dated by TCRdb to the late 2010s). Describing the broader study: In women with multiple sclerosis, the researchers looked at how the T cell repertoire shifted as pregnancy progressed.

Clipping removes 0 bases from V and 5 bases from J, with 10 as the unmatched junction base count. The CDR3 sequence holds 17 residues, the cysteine and phenylalanine included. Here the CDR3 DNA is all that survives: 51 bases in frame from base 1. CDR1 and CDR2 were assigned from the germline V gene as SGHDT and YYEEEE. The library was built by means of the immunoSEQ multiplex PCR assay. TCRdb holds this immuneACCESS table with in-frame rearrangements only. Some clones are missing; in checked studies, unresolved V genes explain under half, and the rest has no known cause. The table for this sample lists 70,000 or so clones; about 93% of them were counted only once. About 0.45% of the sample rests with the top ten.

Rearrangement joined TRBV5-6 to TRBJ2-5, with 10 bases in between that match TRBD2. The specimen was CD4+ T cells from peripheral blood mononuclear cells, collected before pregnancy. This TCR was sampled from a female donor with multiple sclerosis, enrolled in a pregnancy study. The CDR3 protein sequence reads: CASSLGSSGGLRETQYF. The bases are TGTGCCAGCAGCTTGGGTTCTAGCGGGGGCCTCCGGGAGACCCAGTACTTC. The CDR3, completed at both ends by the reference TRBV5-6 and TRBJ2-5 genes, gives the full variable domain DAGVTQSPTHLIKTRGQQVTLRCSPKSGHDTVSWYQQALGQGPQFIFQYYEEEERQRGNFPDRFSGHQFPNYSSELNVNALLLGDSALYLCASSLGSSGGLRETQYFGPGTRLLVL.